The T cell receptor beta chain described here comes from a study of Ad26.COV2.S vaccination and SARS-CoV-2 variants (dated by TCRdb to the early 2020s). Turning to the overall study: Donors in the vaccine arm were drawn from COV1001, a phase I-IIa trial of Ad26.COV2.S in healthy adults that was multicentre, randomized, double-blind and placebo-controlled. Ad26.COV2.S was administered intramuscularly at 5 x 10^10 or 1 x 10^11 viral particles, either as a single shot or as two shots given 56 days apart. TCRbeta repertoire sequencing served as the tool for gauging how specific and how broad the SARS-CoV-2-reactive T cell receptors were following Ad26.COV2.S vaccination. The TCR-sequenced set comprised approximately 30 samples: about 19 Ad26.COV2.S vaccine recipients, 5 placebo recipients and 8 SARS-CoV-2 convalescent individuals. Trial participants were randomized into five groups of five: low-dose or high-dose Ad26.COV2.S given once or twice, or placebo on both occasions. Investigators remained blinded to trial group allocation during experiments and outcome assessment. Overall study results and their limits: The authors noted that total T cell responses may have been underestimated by the TCR breadth and depth analyses. Non-spike TCR breadth was comparable between vaccine and placebo recipients, consistent with the vaccine containing only spike. Substantial breadth of spike-specific CD8+ and CD4+ T cell responses was reported after vaccination. The study lacked the statistical power to compare responses across vaccine doses or regimens. Spike-specific TCR breadth was higher in Ad26.COV2.S recipients than in placebo recipients (P = 0.0014).

The immunoSEQ Assay was used to sequence TCRbeta CDR3 regions. After extraction, genomic DNA underwent amplification by bias-controlled multiplex PCR, followed by high-throughput sequencing. The authors' analysis ran thus. Collapsing and filtering of sequences were performed to quantify the absolute abundance of each unique TCRbeta CDR3 region. T cell fraction was estimated by normalizing TCRbeta template counts to usable DNA, with usable DNA measured through amplification of reference genes found in all nucleated cells. Repertoire TCRs were annotated as SARS-CoV-2-specific by exact matching of V gene, CDR3 amino acid sequence and J gene to a known reactive TCR set. MIRA supplied the reference SARS-CoV-2 TCR set, which was filtered for enrichment in COVID-19-positive ImmuneCODE repertoires so that public or cross-reactive TCRs were removed. Using the MIRA antigens, annotated TCRs were further analysed by specific ORF or by position within an ORF. Breadth was defined as the number of annotated unique rearrangements divided by the total number of unique productive rearrangements, and depth was defined as the summed frequency of the annotated unique rearrangements. Two-sided Wilcoxon rank-sum tests were used to compare TCR breadth between groups. In TCRdb, the immuneACCESS table is reduced to in-frame sequences with V and J assigned. These tables do not hold every clone; where another copy was compared, an unresolved V gene accounts for under half, and the others remain unexplained. Clonal size and the V and J genes are those of that table, whereas D and trimming came from the DNA. In this sample the table shows about 480,000 clones, roughly 89% of which occur a single time. The biggest ten clones account for around 13% of the sample.

The treatment or condition label, as the study defines it: around 19 received Ad26.COV2.S at low or high dose, single or two shots; 5 received placebo; per-sample allocation not given. For vaccine and placebo recipients, repertoires were sequenced using samples collected on day 63 after the first injection. In Cohort 1b, roughly 26 adults aged 18-55 years were enrolled at a single site in Boston, USA, between 29 July and 7 August 2020. Ad26.COV2.S was a replication-incompetent adenovirus type 26 vector expressing a prefusion-stabilized SARS-CoV-2 spike protein from the original Wuhan strain. Comments on this clone: There is no known antigen for this receptor. No base quality values were provided; no much bigger clone lies one nucleotide off.

Taken from the germline V gene (reference sequence), the CDR1 and CDR2 loops are SGHNT and YYREEE. Its CDR3 holds 15 amino acids, cysteine through phenylalanine. Here the CDR3 DNA is all that survives: 45 bases in frame from base 1. V is cut by 0 bases and J by 4 bases, and the space between the germline ends is 11 bases. The receptor's source is a person aged 18-65 years who received the Ad26.COV2.S COVID-19 vaccine or a placebo. The chain joins TRBV5-4 to TRBJ1-3, with no confidently assigned D gene. This sample comprised peripheral blood, obtained in a trial of Ad26.COV2.S vaccine versus placebo. The DNA sequence is given as TGTGCCAGCAGCTTGGACCTAGGATCCGGAAACACCATATATTTT. Its translation reads: CASSLDLGSGNTIYF.